The clone carrying this T cell receptor beta chain was observed a handful of times. Its specificity is not known. This record comes from a study of cytomegalovirus exposure and HLA in healthy donors. Germline values: CDR1 SGDLS, CDR2 YYNGEE. Trimming took 0 bases from V and 6 from J; bases not matched to a gene: 4. The CDR3 length is 15 residues. Study-wide results and caveats: Differences between HLA loci emerged in a later analysis of TCR association rates, with DRB1 most and HLA-C fewest. Being indistinguishable, some V segments were excluded, TRBV6-2 and TRBV6-3 among them.

Vbeta (60) and Jbeta (13) primers were used in the PCR. Original handling: A follow-up analysis tallied about 80 million unique TCR beta chains, roughly 11 million shared. The assay was immunoSEQ multiplex PCR, and TCRdb's table has in-frame clones only and misses some. V and J calls and clone size are as listed in that table; D and trimming were resolved from the DNA. Of fewer than 150,000 clones listed, approximately 78% were seen once; the top ten hold roughly 6.2%. This clonotype was sampled from a woman aged 40 to 49 in good health and CMV-seropositive. The sequenced sample was PBMCs. The chain is built from TRBV9 and TRBJ2-3, with TRBD2 identical over 10 bases. The CDR3 DNA follows: TGTGCCAGCAGCGTAGAAAGCGGGAGGGCGGATACGCAGTATTTT. Translated: CASSVESGRADTQYF.